The next 15 T cell receptor beta chains were all read from a single sample in a study of blood T cell repertoires in COVID-19. TCRdb's copy holds only in-frame clones and misses some; the assay was immunoSEQ multiplex PCR. This sample has hundreds of thousands of clones, with more than 80% found just once. Source material: PBMCs or T cells enriched from blood (not recorded which). The receptors originated from a woman aged 18 to 35 who had recovered from COVID-19.

The V and J genes are TRBV4-1 and TRBJ2-3, with TRBD2 as a possible D gene (6 bases). Germline lookup yields CDR1 MGHRA and CDR2 YSYEKL. Deletions cut 2 bases from V and 4 bases from J, with 22 bases between. CDR3 length: 18 amino acids. CDR3 amino acids: CASSQSQRVTRGPDTQYF. Written as DNA, the CDR3 is TGCGCCAGCAGCCAATCCCAGCGGGTTACTAGAGGTCCAGATACGCAGTATTTT.

V usage is TRBV5-1 and J usage is TRBJ2-3, with TRBD1 identical over 8 bases. The V and J ends lost 3 bases and 4 bases, in that order; junction bases with no gene match: 4. The CDR3 length is 14 residues. CDR1 and CDR2 (germline): SGHRS, YFSETQ. This chain's CDR3 is CASSSRQGPDTQYF. CDR3 bases: TGCGCCAGCAGCTCCCGACAGGGGCCAGATACGCAGTATTTT.

In its sample, this clone was seen once. This chain joins TRBV11-3 and TRBJ2-2; 7 bases agree with TRBD2. Germline V CDR1 and CDR2: SGHNT, YENEEA. The CDR3 is 20 residues long. With 8 bases clipped from V and 0 bases from J, the junction kept 21 bases outside the gene matches. DNA for the CDR3: TGTGCCAGCTGCCGCACGGGGGGTTTTGGTCCTTGGGCGAACACCGGGGAGCTGTTTTTT. Protein product: CASCRTGGFGPWANTGELFF.

J is TRBJ1-2 and V is TRBV6-5, with 9 bases fitting TRBD1. The CDR3 covers 15 residues. Germline assignment: CDR1 MNHEY and CDR2 SVGAGI. With V trimmed by 6 bases and J by 4 bases, 9 bases remained unmatched. This chain's CDR3 is CASRLRTGGSYGYTF. The CDR3 bases are TGTGCCAGCAGATTGAGAACAGGGGGCAGCTATGGCTACACCTTC.

This clone appeared a single time. The V gene is TRBV29-1, the J gene TRBJ2-1; 7 positions match TRBD2. Germline values: CDR1 SQVTM, CDR2 ANQGSEA. The CDR3 has 12 residues. J was trimmed by 5 bases and V by 7 bases; bases with no gene match: 5. The DNA for the CDR3 is TGCAGCGGGCGGGGGAGACACAATGAGCAGTTCTTC. Protein: CSGRGRHNEQFF.

This clone showed up just a few times. The CDR3 loop reads CASRGQEYGYTF. The CDR3 DNA reads TGTGCCAGCAGGGGGCAGGAATATGGCTACACCTTC. This chain uses TRBV6-5 with TRBJ1-2, with a tentative D call TRBD1 (5 bases). Per germline, CDR1 MNHEY and CDR2 SVGAGI. Trimming removed 6 bases from V and 5 bases from J, with 10 bases in between. The CDR3 covers 12 residues.

This clone was observed a single time. In DNA, the CDR3 is TGTGCCAGCAGCGACCGACGCAGGGGCCGTAACTCTGGAAACACCATATATTTT. Amino acids: CASSDRRRGRNSGNTIYF. The chain has TRBV11-2 and TRBJ1-3; TRBD1 might be the D (6 bases). Germline loops: CDR1 SGHAT, CDR2 FQNNGV. This CDR3 contains 18 residues. The V end lost 5 bases, the J end lost 0 bases, and 20 bases lay between the germline ends.

V gene TRBV11-1 combines with J gene TRBJ2-7; D remains unclear. CDR1 SGHAT and CDR2 FQDESV come from the germline V gene (reference sequence). V shed 6 bases and J shed 3 bases, with 3 bases lying between them. This CDR3 contains 10 residues. The CDR3 here is CASRYYEQYF. The CDR3 region has the DNA TGTGCCAGCAGGTACTACGAGCAGTACTTC.

The rearrangement joins TRBV12-3 or TRBV12-4 to TRBJ1-2; TRBD1 might be the D (5 bases). V was pared by 1 base and J by 13 bases, with 16 bases between. The CDR3 totals 13 residues. In DNA, the CDR3 is TGTGCCAGCAGTTTAGTCCAGGGAGGATACTGCACCTTC. Amino acids: CASSLVQGGYCTF.

The chain has TRBV2 and TRBJ1-2; possibly TRBD1 for D (6 bases). The CDR3 runs to 16 residues. V lost 4 bases to trimming and J lost 0 bases, with 15 bases between them. Germline V gene data show CDR1 as SNHLY and CDR2 as FYNNEI. The CDR3 is CASSVKRTVANYGYTF. CDR3 DNA sequence: TGTGCCAGCAGTGTTAAACGGACAGTTGCTAACTATGGCTACACCTTC.

The chain joins TRBV5-8 to TRBJ2-1, with 8 bases matching TRBD1. Germline CDR1 and CDR2: SGHTS and YDEGEE. V trimming: 4 bases; J trimming: 3 bases; junction bases outside the gene matches: 6. The CDR3 extends over 15 amino acids. CDR3 in amino acids: CASSGQGAFYNEQFF. DNA for the CDR3: TGTGCCAGCAGCGGGCAGGGGGCCTTCTACAATGAGCAGTTCTTC.

The DNA of the CDR3 is TGTGCCAGCAGCTTAGCTGCAGGGACAAACACTGAAGCTTTCTTT. Protein product: CASSLAAGTNTEAFF. V is TRBV7-8 and J is TRBJ1-1; tentatively, D is TRBD1 (6 bases). V was trimmed by 0 bases and J by 2 bases, leaving 10 bases between them. The CDR3 loop spans 15 amino acids. The V gene's germline CDR1 is SGHVS and CDR2 FQNEAQ. The full variable domain, its missing parts supplied by reference TRBV7-8 and TRBJ1-1, is GAGVSQSPRYKVAKRGQDVALRCDPISGHVSLFWYQQALGQGPEFLTYFQNEAQLDKSGLPSDRFFAERPEGSVSTLKIQRTQQEDSAVYLCASSLAAGTNTEAFFGQGTRLTVV.

V is TRBV7-9 and J is TRBJ2-5; D possibly corresponds to TRBD1 (5 bases). The CDR3 contains 14 residues. Germline lookup yields CDR1 SEHNR and CDR2 FQNEAQ (reference sequence). Trimming removed 6 bases at V and 5 bases at J, with 16 bases between. CDR3 nucleotide sequence: TGTGCCAGCAGTTCTAACAGGTTAGGCGAGACCCAGTACTTC. This sequence encodes CASSSNRLGETQYF.

The genes are TRBV5-1 and TRBJ1-1; TRBD1 matches 7 bases. The CDR3 has 15 amino acids. Per the germline V gene, CDR1 is SGHRS and CDR2 is YFSETQ. V lost 3 bases and J lost 9; bases outside the gene matches: 14. The CDR3 loop is CASSSRQGTENKAFF. CDR3 nucleotides: TGCGCCAGCAGCTCTCGACAGGGAACTGAAAACAAAGCTTTCTTT. Full variable domain (remainder filled in from reference TRBV5-1 and TRBJ1-1): KAGVTQTPRYLIKTRGQQVTLSCSPISGHRSVSWYQQTPGQGLQFLFEYFSETQRNKGNFPGRFSGRQFSNSRSEMNVSTLELGDSALYLCASSSRQGTENKAFFGQGTRLTVV.

This clone appeared once. The chain joins TRBV30 to TRBJ1-1, with D perhaps TRBD1 (5 bases). CDR3 length equals 13 residues. V was shortened by 4 bases and J by 12 bases, with 21 bases between the two germline ends. CDR1 GTSNPN and CDR2 SVGIG come from the germline V gene (reference sequence). The CDR3 region has the DNA TGTGCCTGGATAGGTGACAGTCAAACAGTATCTTTCTTT. Its protein product is CAWIGDSQTVSFF. Variable domain in full (rest from reference TRBV30 and TRBJ1-1): SQTIHQWPATLVQPVGSPLSLECTVEGTSNPNLYWYRQAAGRGLQLLFYSVGIGQISSEVPQNLSASRPQDRQFILSSKKLLLSDSGFYLCAWIGDSQTVSFFGQGTRLTVV.